These 12 T cell receptor beta chains were sequenced from one sample in a study of cytomegalovirus exposure and HLA in healthy donors. It was with 60 Vbeta and 13 Jbeta primers that the PCR ran. Libraries were prepared by immunoSEQ multiplex PCR; TCRdb keeps only in-frame clonotypes and omits some of them. The table has 140,000 or so clones, 76% seen once. Specimen: PBMCs. The receptors originated from a woman aged 40-49 years in good health and CMV-seronegative.

V usage is TRBV5-6 and J usage is TRBJ1-2, with D hard to call. V was shortened by 0 bases and J by 6 bases, with 15 bases between the two germline ends. The length of the CDR3 is 15 residues. Germline CDR1 reads SGHDT; CDR2 reads YYEEEE. In DNA, the CDR3 is TGTGCCAGCAGCTTGGAGACTGGATTGGCGGATGGCTACACCTTC. It is translated as CASSLETGLADGYTF.

This chain links TRBV5-6 with TRBJ1-1; TRBD1 might be the D (5 bases). The V end was cut by 4 bases, the J end by 3 bases, with 10 bases between. CDR3 length: 13 residues. Germline values: CDR1 SGHDT, CDR2 YYEEEE. The CDR3 nucleotides read TGTGCCAGCAGCGTAAGCAGGGACACTGAAGCTTTCTTT. Protein sequence: CASSVSRDTEAFF.

This clone was picked up a small number of times. The chain recombines TRBV7-9 with TRBJ1-1, with D tentatively TRBD1 (5 bases). This CDR3 is built from 18 residues. Germline CDR1 SEHNR, CDR2 FQNEAQ (reference sequence). With 2 bases removed from V and 1 base from J, the gap between germline ends came to 20 bases. CDR3 coding DNA: TGTGCCAGCAGCTTAAATTCCGGGGGTGGCAGCTCGAACACTGAAGCTTTCTTT. This encodes CASSLNSGGGSSNTEAFF.

The chain employs TRBV6-4 and TRBJ2-2; tentatively, D is TRBD1 (5 bases). V shed 6 bases and J shed 6 bases, with 14 bases lying between them. Germline-derived CDR1 and CDR2 are MRHNA and SNTAGT. CDR3 length equals 14 residues. CDR3 coding DNA: TGTGCCAGCAGCCCCGACAGAGCCTCCGGGGAGCTGTTTTTT. This sequence encodes CASSPDRASGELFF.

The chain combines TRBV5-1 with TRBJ2-5, with unresolved D. Trimming pared 0 bases from V and 5 bases from J, leaving 11 bases between. The length of the CDR3 is 14 residues. The germline V gene has CDR1 SGHRS and CDR2 YFSETQ. The CDR3 sequence: CASSLADTRETQYF. In nucleotides, the CDR3 is TGCGCCAGCAGCTTGGCAGACACCCGGGAGACCCAGTACTTC.

This chain uses TRBV30 with TRBJ2-3, with D uncertain. The CDR3 extends over 13 amino acids. Trimming removed 0 bases at V and 3 bases at J, with 7 bases between. Germline V CDR1 and CDR2: GTSNPN, SVGIG (reference sequence). In nucleotides, the CDR3 is TGTGCCTGGAGTGTAGGAGAAACAGATACGCAGTATTTT. It translates to CAWSVGETDTQYF. Together with reference TRBV30 and TRBJ2-3, the CDR3 gives the full variable domain: SQTIHQWPATLVQPVGSPLSLECTVEGTSNPNLYWYRQAAGRGLQLLFYSVGIGQISSEVPQNLSASRPQDRQFILSSKKLLLSDSGFYLCAWSVGETDTQYFGPGTRLTVL.

The chain is built from TRBV27 and TRBJ2-1; 12 bases agree with TRBD2. The CDR3 has 16 residues. The V segment lost 4 bases and the J segment 7 bases; nucleotides outside the gene matches: 8. Per germline, CDR1 MNHEY and CDR2 SMNVEV (reference sequence). The CDR3 nucleotides read TGTGCCAGCAGTTCCCCTAGCGGGAGGGCCTTTAATGAGCAGTTCTTC. This translates into CASSSPSGRAFNEQFF.

This chain connects TRBV7-6 to TRBJ2-5; no clear D gene. The V gene's germline CDR1 is SGHVS and CDR2 FNYEAQ. The CDR3 has 13 amino acids. Deletions cut 2 bases from V and 8 bases from J, with 12 bases between. CDR3 in DNA: TGTGCCAGCAGCTTAAACTCCCACCGTACCCAGTACTTC. Translating gives CASSLNSHRTQYF.

This clone was picked up one time. The chain is built from TRBV7-9 and TRBJ2-2, with 7 bases identical to TRBD2. There are 17 residues in the CDR3. Germline CDR1 and CDR2: SEHNR and FQNEAQ (reference sequence). The V segment lost 7 bases and the J segment 2 bases; nucleotides outside the gene matches: 13. For the CDR3, the DNA is TGTGCCAGCACCCGCGGGTCGGGAGGTCTTAACACCGGGGAGCTGTTTTTT. This sequence encodes CASTRGSGGLNTGELFF.

This clone has a handful of counts. V usage is TRBV5-6 and J usage is TRBJ2-5; TRBD1 agrees at 7 bases. CDR1 and CDR2 from the germline V gene are SGHDT and YYEEEE. This CDR3 has 13 amino acids. Trimming removed 4 bases from V and 2 bases from J; junction bases left unmatched: 2. The CDR3 spells CASSLQGQETQYF. The CDR3 DNA follows: TGTGCCAGCAGCCTACAGGGGCAAGAGACCCAGTACTTC.

This chain connects TRBV5-1 to TRBJ2-1; 10 bases align to TRBD2. Germline loops: CDR1 SGHRS, CDR2 YFSETQ. V gave up 7 bases and J gave up 4 bases; unmatched junction bases: 5. CDR3 length: 14 amino acids. Here the CDR3 DNA reads TGCGCCAGCGGACTAGCGGTATCTTACAATGAGCAGTTCTTC. It encodes CASGLAVSYNEQFF.

The CDR3 region has the DNA TGTGCCAGCAGTCCCCCAGCAGGACTGGGCTATGGCTACACCTTC. It codes for CASSPPAGLGYGYTF. The chain carries TRBV5-5 and TRBJ1-2; D gene uncertain. CDR3 length equals 15 residues. Germline CDR1 is SGHKS and CDR2 is YYEKEE (reference sequence). V lost 5 bases and J lost 4, with 18 bases in between.